The 26 T cell receptor beta chains below were found in one sample sequenced in a study of blood T cell repertoires in COVID-19. Some clones are missing from TCRdb's copy, which holds only in-frame ones; the method was immunoSEQ multiplex PCR. Of some 60,000 clones in the sample, 77% were seen once. The sample taken for sequencing was peripheral blood. The receptors here all came from a human donor in a cohort sampled during active COVID-19.

The chain uses TRBV5-4 and TRBJ2-1; 7 bases map to TRBD2. Per germline, CDR1 SGHNT and CDR2 YYREEE (reference sequence). V was clipped by 2 bases and J by 6 bases; unmatched bases: 5. CDR3 length equals 14 residues. The chain's CDR3 is CASSLRGSSNEQFF. In DNA form, the CDR3 reads TGTGCCAGCAGCTTACGCGGGAGTAGCAATGAGCAGTTCTTC.

The chain recombines TRBV7-8 with TRBJ2-2, with 8 bases fitting TRBD2. This CDR3 is 15 amino acids long. Trimming removed 6 bases from V and 0 bases from J; junction bases left unmatched: 3. Germline-derived CDR1 and CDR2 are SGHVS and FQNEAQ. Here the CDR3 reads CASSGGLANTGELFF. The CDR3, as DNA: TGTGCCAGCAGTGGGGGACTAGCGAACACCGGGGAGCTGTTTTTT.

The chain joins TRBV5-6 to TRBJ1-1; D remains unclear. The germline CDR1 and CDR2 sequences are SGHDT and YYEEEE. The CDR3 is 13 amino acids. The V and J ends lost 2 bases and 7 bases respectively, with 12 bases between them. CDR3: CASSFGIGDEAFF. Written as DNA, the CDR3 is TGTGCCAGCAGCTTTGGTATAGGAGATGAAGCTTTCTTT.

V and J are TRBV20-1 and TRBJ1-6; D not certain. The CDR3 runs 15 residues. V shed 3 bases and J shed 0 bases, with 9 bases lying between them. Germline lookup yields CDR1 DFQATT and CDR2 SNEGSKA (reference sequence). The CDR3 loop reads CSASPGSSYNSPLHF. Here the CDR3 DNA reads TGCAGTGCTAGTCCCGGGAGCTCCTATAATTCACCCCTCCACTTT.

The chain has TRBV7-9 and TRBJ1-4; TRBD1 is a possible D gene (5 bases). From germline, CDR1 is SEHNR and CDR2 FQNEAQ (reference sequence). Trimming stripped 8 bases from V and 5 bases from J, with 9 bases between. CDR3 size: 12 residues. DNA of the CDR3: TGTGCCAGCGCGGGGGGAAATGAAAAACTGTTTTTT. Translation: CASAGGNEKLFF.

This clone has only one observation. The chain carries TRBV23-1 and TRBJ2-5, with TRBD2 as a possible D gene (5 bases). TRBV23-1 is identified as an open reading frame with a role that is uncertain. This CDR3 spans 15 amino acids. V lost 2 bases to trimming and J lost 6 bases, with 16 bases between them. The CDR3 sequence: CASSQERLREKTQYF. The CDR3 region has the DNA TGCGCCAGCAGTCAAGAACGACTGAGGGAAAAGACCCAGTACTTC.

This clone was seen a few times. This rearrangement joins TRBV7-9 to TRBJ2-3; no reliable D call. Germline V gives CDR1 SEHNR, CDR2 FQNEAQ (reference sequence). The CDR3 is 13 amino acids. Trimming pared 1 base from V and 3 bases from J, leaving 5 bases between. The DNA of the CDR3 is TGTGCCAGCAGCTTAGACGGTACAGATACGCAGTATTTT. Amino acids: CASSLDGTDTQYF.

The chain's CDR3 is CASSTPASGSRKGLYF. The CDR3 region has the DNA TGTGCCAGCAGTACCCCGGCTAGCGGTAGTCGGAAGGGGTTGTACTTC. This chain links TRBV27 with TRBJ2-7; 7 bases map to TRBD2. CDR3 length equals 16 residues. After removal of 5 bases from V and 12 bases from J, the junction contained 22 bases not matched to a gene. Germline lookup yields CDR1 MNHEY and CDR2 SMNVEV (reference sequence).

This clone has a single count. This chain links TRBV3-1 (or the pseudogene TRBV3-2) with TRBJ1-2, with 7 bases that match TRBD1. This CDR3 is 13 amino acids long. Germline V CDR1 and CDR2: LGHDT, YNNKEL (reference sequence). Losses at the gene ends were 5 bases for V and 4 bases for J; bases not matched to a gene: 4. In DNA form, the CDR3 reads TGTGCCAGCAGCTATAACAGGGGCTATGGCTACACCTTC. It codes for CASSYNRGYGYTF.

In nucleotides, the CDR3 is TGTGCCAGCAGCGCCCGACAGGGCCCCTACGAGCAGTACTTC. Its translation: CASSARQGPYEQYF. The rearrangement uses TRBV7-9 and TRBJ2-7; 7 bases fit TRBD1. The CDR3 totals 14 residues. Germline lookup yields CDR1 SEHNR and CDR2 FQNEAQ (reference sequence). V was clipped by 5 bases and J by 2 bases; unmatched bases: 6.

The rearrangement joins TRBV24-1 to TRBJ1-2; D gene uncertain. Germline-derived CDR1 and CDR2 are KGHDR and SFDVKD. Trimming cost V 4 bases and J 7 bases, with 12 bases left between them. The CDR3 spans 13 residues. In nucleotides, the CDR3 is TGTGCCACCAGTGACCCCCGGGAGAGTGGCTACACCTTC. It specifies CATSDPRESGYTF.

A single count supports this clone. This chain links TRBV5-6 with TRBJ1-3; no definite D call. The CDR3 is 14 amino acids. V shed 1 base and J shed 0 bases, with 5 bases lying between them. The germline V gene encodes CDR1 SGHDT and CDR2 YYEEEE. The CDR3 nucleotides are TGTGCCAGCAGCTTGCCGAGCTCTGGAAACACCATATATTTT. The encoded protein is CASSLPSSGNTIYF.

This chain links TRBV4-2 with TRBJ2-6, with TRBD1 identical over 7 bases. The germline V gene has CDR1 LGHNA and CDR2 YNFKEQ. The CDR3 contains 16 residues. V lost 11 bases to trimming and J lost 2 bases; unmatched junction nucleotides: 12. The CDR3: CAARRDRGAGANVLTF. The CDR3 coding sequence is TGTGCCGCACGCCGGGACAGAGGAGCTGGGGCCAACGTCCTGACTTTC.

CDR3 in amino acids: CASSDSQRPSTDTQYF. The CDR3 DNA reads as TGTGCCAGCAGTGACTCTCAGAGGCCTAGCACAGATACGCAGTATTTT. This chain uses TRBV2 with TRBJ2-3; D not certain. Trimming cost V 3 bases and J 0 bases, with 13 bases left between them. The V gene's germline CDR1 is SNHLY and CDR2 FYNNEI. The CDR3 extends over 16 amino acids.

The CDR3 is CASSLQTVGETQYF. For the CDR3, the DNA is TGCGCCAGCAGCTTGCAAACAGTTGGGGAGACCCAGTACTTC. This chain uses TRBV5-1 with TRBJ2-5, with D hard to call. With 1 base removed from V and 5 bases from J, the gap between germline ends came to 12 bases. The V gene's germline CDR1 is SGHRS and CDR2 YFSETQ. CDR3 size: 14 residues.

This chain uses TRBV7-8 with TRBJ2-1; 9 bases are shared with TRBD2. This CDR3 has 16 amino acids. V lost 1 base and J lost 3; bases outside the gene matches: 4. Germline V gene sequence: CDR1 SGHVS, CDR2 FQNEAQ. The CDR3 region is CASSLVGGRDYNEQFF. The CDR3 DNA reads TGTGCCAGCAGCTTAGTTGGCGGGAGGGACTACAATGAGCAGTTCTTC.

This rearrangement joins TRBV5-1 to TRBJ2-5; TRBD2 aligns across 10 bases. Germline V gene lookup returns CDR1 SGHRS and CDR2 YFSETQ. This CDR3 spans 17 amino acids. V gave up 3 bases and J gave up 5 bases; unmatched junction bases: 13. CDR3 DNA: TGCGCCAGCAGCTCTGGGCTGCTAGCGGGAGAGGTGGAGACCCAGTACTTC. This gives the protein CASSSGLLAGEVETQYF.

The rearrangement joins TRBV18 to TRBJ2-1; 13 nucleotides match TRBD2. CDR3 length: 15 amino acids. V lost 6 bases to trimming and J lost 8 bases; unmatched junction nucleotides: 7. The germline V gene has CDR1 KGHSH and CDR2 LQKENI. CDR3 in DNA: TGTGCCAGCTCGGTAGGGACTAGCGGGACGCATGAGCAGTTCTTC. It codes for CASSVGTSGTHEQFF.

Only one count was recorded for this clone. The V gene is TRBV28, the J gene TRBJ2-7; D possibly corresponds to TRBD1 (6 bases). The CDR3 sequence is 16 residues long. The V and J ends lost 3 bases and 4 bases respectively, with 19 bases between them. The germline gives CDR1 MDHEN, CDR2 SYDVKM. DNA for the CDR3: TGTGCCAGCAGTTTTCTCCGAGGGGGTAGCCAATACGAGCAGTACTTC. As protein: CASSFLRGGSQYEQYF.

The chain has TRBV6-6 and TRBJ2-1, with a possible D match to TRBD2 (5 bases). Looked up from germline, CDR1 is MNHNY and CDR2 is SVGAGI (reference sequence). Trimming shortened V by 0 bases and J by 9 bases, and 9 bases separated the two germline ends. The CDR3 has 13 residues. The DNA for the CDR3 is TGTGCCAGCAGTTACTCGGGGAGTGGTGAGCAGTTCTTC. Residues: CASSYSGSGEQFF.

The chain carries TRBV9 and TRBJ2-7; 8 bases fit TRBD1. CDR1 is SGDLS and CDR2 is YYNGEE in the germline V gene. The CDR3 sequence is 16 residues long. J lost 4 bases, V lost 0 bases, and 9 bases had no gene match. CDR3 protein: CASSVDPGQGTYEQYF. The DNA for the CDR3 is TGTGCCAGCAGCGTAGACCCCGGACAGGGTACATACGAGCAGTACTTC.

The chain recombines TRBV19 with TRBJ2-3; D unclear. This CDR3 has 13 residues. Germline CDR1 and CDR2: LNHDA and SQIVND (reference sequence). The V end was cut by 3 bases, the J end by 7 bases, with 11 bases between. In DNA, the CDR3 is TGTGCCAGTAGTATCGAGGTGAGAAATACGCAGTATTTT. Its translation is CASSIEVRNTQYF.

V gene TRBV6-5 combines with J gene TRBJ1-1; TRBD1 might be the D (6 bases). In germline, CDR1 is MNHEY, CDR2 SVGAGI. V dropped 6 bases and J dropped 10 bases, with 15 bases sitting between them. This CDR3 is 12 amino acids long. This CDR3 reads CASRATGWVAFF. The CDR3, as DNA: TGTGCCAGCAGGGCTACAGGGTGGGTAGCTTTCTTT.

The genes are TRBV29-1 and TRBJ2-3, with 10 bases that match TRBD2. Germline loops: CDR1 SQVTM, CDR2 ANQGSEA. V lost 8 bases, J lost 3 bases, and 11 bases stayed unmatched. There are 15 residues in the CDR3. The DNA of the CDR3 is TGCAGCTATCAAGCGGGGGGGGCAGGGACAGATACGCAGTATTTT. Amino acids: CSYQAGGAGTDTQYF.

This clone was seen a few times. The rearrangement joins TRBV2 to TRBJ1-1, with D unresolved. Per the germline V gene, CDR1 is SNHLY and CDR2 is FYNNEI. The CDR3 covers 12 residues. V lost 7 bases, J lost 0 bases, and 6 bases lay in between. The CDR3 spells CASTGLNTEAFF. The CDR3 coding sequence is TGTGCCAGCACAGGTTTGAACACTGAAGCTTTCTTT. The variable domain in full, completed from reference TRBV2 and TRBJ1-1, reads EPEVTQTPSHQVTQMGQEVILRCVPISNHLYFYWYRQILGQKVEFLVSFYNNEISEKSEIFDDQFSVERPDGSNFTLKIRSTKLEDSAMYFCASTGLNTEAFFGQGTRLTVV.

The rearrangement links TRBV30 to TRBJ2-3; TRBD1 is a possible D gene (5 bases). V shed 2 bases and J shed 2 bases, with 11 bases lying between them. Germline assignment: CDR1 GTSNPN and CDR2 SVGIG (reference sequence). CDR3 size: 14 residues. CDR3 sequence reads: CAWSIGAATDTQYF. The CDR3 DNA follows: TGTGCCTGGAGTATAGGGGCGGCCACAGATACGCAGTATTTT.